This passage covers 13 T cell receptor beta chains from one sample sequenced in a study of shared clonotypes between healthy human individuals. It was CD45RO-negative cells, positively selected for CCR7, that made up naive CD8 cells, with terminally differentiated effector memory CD45RA+ cells excluded. This table comes from immunoSEQ multiplex PCR, and its TCRdb copy is limited to in-frame clones, with some not included. Seen here are over 2,000,000 clones, about 94% observed once, and the top ten hold about 1.6%. The sequenced sample was naive CD8+ T cells from PBMCs. These TCRs come from a young man in good health. Some clones in this sample may be carry-over from other donors' samples.

This clone was recorded once. V is TRBV14 and J is TRBJ2-2, with D possibly matching TRBD1 (6 bases). This CDR3 spans 14 amino acids. V lost 0 bases and J 5 bases, leaving 7 bases between the germline ends. The germline gives CDR1 SGHDN, CDR2 FVKESK. The CDR3, as DNA: TGTGCCAGCAGCCAAGATGGACAGACCGGGGAGCTGTTTTTT. Its translation is CASSQDGQTGELFF.

The chain joins TRBV2 to TRBJ2-7, with TRBD2 identical over 7 bases. This CDR3 contains 15 residues. Germline V gives CDR1 SNHLY, CDR2 FYNNEI. J gave up 2 bases and V 4 bases, and 8 bases lay outside the gene matches. The CDR3 is CASSVLGGTTYEQYF. CDR3 bases: TGTGCCAGCAGTGTGTTAGGCGGGACTACCTACGAGCAGTACTTC.

The rearrangement links TRBV7-6 to TRBJ2-3, with D maybe TRBD1 (5 bases). Germline V gene sequence: CDR1 SGHVS, CDR2 FNYEAQ. V was cut by 3 bases and J by 4 bases, with 5 bases left in between. The CDR3 runs to 12 residues. CDR3: CASSFRADTQYF. As DNA, the CDR3 is TGTGCCAGCAGCTTCAGGGCAGATACGCAGTATTTT.

This clone was seen a single time. This sequence joins TRBV11-1 and TRBJ2-5; D is ambiguous. CDR3 length: 14 residues. Germline CDR1 reads SGHAT; CDR2 reads FQDESV (reference sequence). V lost 5 bases to trimming and J lost 5 bases, with 15 bases between them. The CDR3 spells CASSPYTVEETQYF. Written as DNA, the CDR3 is TGTGCCAGCAGCCCCTACACCGTGGAGGAGACCCAGTACTTC. Looking up the rest from reference TRBV11-1 and TRBJ2-5 gives the full variable domain: EAEVAQSPRYKITEKSQAVAFWCDPISGHATLYWYRQILGQGPELLVQFQDESVVDDSQLPKDRFSAERLKGVDSTLKIQPAELGDSAMYLCASSPYTVEETQYFGPGTRLLVL.

The chain links TRBV27 to TRBJ2-1, with 10 bases fitting TRBD2. This CDR3 has 16 amino acids. V trimming: 3 bases; J trimming: 3 bases; junction bases outside the gene matches: 5. CDR1 is MNHEY and CDR2 is SMNVEV in the germline V gene (reference sequence). CDR3 nucleotides: TGTGCCAGCAGTTTCTCACTAGCGGGATTCTACAATGAGCAGTTCTTC. This encodes CASSFSLAGFYNEQFF.

The J gene is TRBJ2-7, the V gene TRBV5-1, with TRBD2 matching 8 bases. The CDR3 totals 16 residues. CDR1 SGHRS and CDR2 YFSETQ come from the germline V gene. J was trimmed by 6 bases and V by 0 bases; bases with no gene match: 11. The CDR3 loop reads CASSLAGGLAGGEQYF. CDR3 sequence (DNA): TGCGCCAGCAGCTTGGCCGGCGGGCTAGCGGGCGGCGAGCAGTACTTC.

The rearrangement uses TRBV6-6 and TRBJ2-7, with TRBD2 identical over 8 bases. V was clipped by 0 bases and J by 5 bases; unmatched bases: 6. There are 15 residues in the CDR3. Germline values: CDR1 MNHNY, CDR2 SVGAGI (reference sequence). This CDR3 reads CASSYSSGRDHEQYF. In nucleotides, the CDR3 is TGTGCCAGCAGTTACTCATCCGGGAGGGACCACGAGCAGTACTTC.

CDR3 sequence (DNA): TGTGCCAGCAGTTACTCCGGGACAGGGGGCACCGGGGAGCTGTTTTTT. Translation gives CASSYSGTGGTGELFF. The rearrangement uses TRBV6-5 and TRBJ2-2, with TRBD1 matching 11 bases. Germline CDR1 reads MNHEY; CDR2 reads SVGAGI. The CDR3 is 16 residues long. V shed 0 bases, J shed 4 bases, and the junction held 1 base outside the gene matches.

The chain recombines TRBV15 with TRBJ2-7; D possibly corresponds to TRBD2 (6 bases). Germline V gene data show CDR1 as LNHNV and CDR2 as YYDKDF (reference sequence). Between the trimmed V and J ends, which lost 0 bases and 0 bases, there was a span of 15 bases. This CDR3 region has 17 residues. The CDR3: CATSREGPGLVSYEQYF. CDR3 sequence (DNA): TGTGCCACCAGCAGAGAGGGCCCGGGACTCGTCTCCTACGAGCAGTACTTC. Full variable domain (outside the CDR3, taken from reference TRBV15 and TRBJ2-7): DAMVIQNPRYQVTQFGKPVTLSCSQTLNHNVMYWYQQKSSQAPKLLFHYYDKDFNNEADTPDNFQSRRPNTSFCFLDIRSPGLGDTAMYLCATSREGPGLVSYEQYFGPGTRLTVT.

The J gene is TRBJ2-1, the V gene TRBV10-3; TRBD2 agrees at 12 bases. Germline V gene lookup returns CDR1 ENHRY and CDR2 SYGVKD. There are 15 residues in the CDR3. The junction had 13 bases not matched to a gene; V was cut back by 9 bases and J by 10 bases. CDR3 amino acids: CAMVPLAGGPREQFF. The CDR3 DNA reads TGTGCCATGGTCCCGCTAGCGGGAGGGCCTAGAGAGCAGTTCTTC.

The J gene is TRBJ1-2, the V gene TRBV7-9, with a possible D match to TRBD1 (6 bases). Trimming left V 3 bases short and J 6 bases short, with 14 bases between. CDR3 length: 14 residues. Germline CDR1 SEHNR, CDR2 FQNEAQ (reference sequence). Here the CDR3 DNA reads TGTGCCAGCAGCTTTGGGACACACGTCAATGGCTACACCTTC. It translates to CASSFGTHVNGYTF.

The chain employs TRBV29-1 and TRBJ2-5; 13 nucleotides match TRBD2. The last part of the DNA fits TRBJ2-7 better; the J call may be wrong. CDR3 size: 14 residues. CDR1 and CDR2 from the germline V gene are SQVTM and ANQGSEA. The DNA for the CDR3 is TGCAGCGTTTTGGGACTAGCGGGGAACTACGAGCAGTACTTC. This sequence encodes CSVLGLAGNYEQYF.

The chain couples TRBV29-1 to TRBJ2-2; TRBD1 aligns across 7 bases. Losses at the gene ends were 8 bases for V and 5 bases for J; bases not matched to a gene: 5. The CDR3 loop spans 12 amino acids. Germline V CDR1 and CDR2: SQVTM, ANQGSEA. Here the CDR3 DNA reads TGCAGCACCAGACAGGGAACCGGGGAGCTGTTTTTT. Amino acid sequence: CSTRQGTGELFF.